The rows below give T cell receptor beta chains drawn from one sample of a study of T cell changes during pregnancy in multiple sclerosis. Libraries were prepared by immunoSEQ multiplex PCR; TCRdb keeps only in-frame clonotypes and omits some of them. The data contain about 70,000 clones, about 90% of them singletons. The source was peripheral blood, collected in the first trimester of pregnancy. The receptors shown here come from a female donor with multiple sclerosis, enrolled in a pregnancy study. The CDR3 runs from the conserved cysteine through the conserved F or W. The order of the fields is J gene, clone size, V gene, D gene, CDR3 DNA, CDR3 protein. A D gene is named only where the DNA matches it firmly. Expanded clones are given a class, and other clones once, few, many or no size at all.

TRBJ2-5 NA TRBV5-1 NA TGCGCCAGCAGCAAGAGGGCAGGGGAAGAGACCCAGTACTTC CASSKRAGEETQYF
TRBJ1-3 NA TRBV27 NA TGTGCCAGCGCGCCGGGACTCCTCTCTGGAAACACCATATATTTT CASAPGLLSGNTIYF
TRBJ1-5 NA TRBV19 NA TGTGCCAGTAGGGATTTTGGGGGCCAGCCCCAGCATTTT CASRDFGGQPQHF
TRBJ1-5 NA TRBV6-1 NA TGTGCCAGCAGTGAGATTGGGCTTCAGCCCCAGCATTTT CASSEIGLQPQHF
TRBJ2-1 NA TRBV2 TRBD2 TGTGCCAGCAGCCCGTCTAGCGGGATGGGGAATGAGCAGTTCTTC CASSPSSGMGNEQFF
TRBJ1-4 NA TRBV9 NA TGTGCCAGCAGCGTAGGACAGTTTAATGAAAAACTGTTTTTT CASSVGQFNEKLFF
TRBJ1-1 NA TRBV27 NA TGTGCCAGCAGTTTACCGGGAACTGAAGCTTTCTTT CASSLPGTEAFF
TRBJ2-5 NA TRBV27 TRBD2 TGTGCCAGCAGTTTACGGGTACTAGCGGGACGTAGAGAGACCCAGTACTTC CASSLRVLAGRRETQYF
TRBJ1-3 NA TRBV27 TRBD1 TGTGCCAGCAGTTTCTTATCCGGGACAGGGCCTGGAAACACCATATATTTT CASSFLSGTGPGNTIYF
TRBJ1-1 NA TRBV30 TRBD1 TGTGCCGGACAGGAGGTGAACACTGAAGCTTTCTTT CAGQEVNTEAFF
TRBJ1-2 NA TRBV14 TRBD1 TGTGCCAGCAGCCAAGGGGACAGTCGAGGCTACACCTTC CASSQGDSRGYTF
TRBJ2-7 NA TRBV11-1 NA TGTGCCAGCGCCCCCGGACAGTTCTACGAGCAGTACTTC CASAPGQFYEQYF
TRBJ2-2 NA TRBV2 NA TGTGCCAGCAACGGGGGTCTAGGGGCGAAGACCGGGGAGCTGTTTTTT CASNGGLGAKTGELFF
TRBJ1-2 once TRBV9 TRBD1 TGTGCCAGCAGCGCAACAGGGGGATTCTATGGCTACACCTTC CASSATGGFYGYTF
TRBJ2-5 NA TRBV11-2 TRBD2 TGTGCCAGCAGCCGGGGGGGGGTGTTCCAAGAGACCCAGTACTTC CASSRGGVFQETQYF
TRBJ1-3 NA TRBV27 NA TGTGCCAGCAGTACCAATGGCGGAAACACCATATATTTT CASSTNGGNTIYF
TRBJ2-7 NA TRBV28 TRBD2 TGTGCCAGCAGCCGGCTAGCGGGAGCGGGCACCGGCGAGCAGTACTTC CASSRLAGAGTGEQYF
TRBJ2-1 NA TRBV9 TRBD2 TGTGCCAGCAGCCTAGCATCGGGACTAGCGGGAGCCAATGAGCAGTTCTTC CASSLASGLAGANEQFF
TRBJ1-1 NA TRBV15 NA TGTGCCACCAGCAGAGATCTGGCAGGGACTGAAGCTTTCTTT CATSRDLAGTEAFF
TRBJ2-7 NA TRBV6-1 NA TGTGCCAGCAGTGAAGCGCGGCCCTACGAGCAGTACTTC CASSEARPYEQYF
TRBJ1-1 NA TRBV9 NA TGTGCCAGCAGCGTAGCAGGCAGCCCGAGGAACACTGAAGCTTTCTTT CASSVAGSPRNTEAFF
TRBJ2-7 NA TRBV2 NA TGTGCCAGCAGTGGGGCAGGTGGATACGAGCAGTACTTC CASSGAGGYEQYF